In its sample, the clone carrying this T cell receptor beta chain was seen many times. Antigen: not known. V gave up 0 bases and J gave up 2 bases, with 7 bases separating them. CDR3 size: 14 residues. Germline V lookup: CDR1 ENHRY, CDR2 SYGVKD. This record belongs to a study of early T cells in non-severe SARS-CoV-2 infection. Across the study: Alpha and beta chains were unpaired, from unsorted whole-blood bulk RNA. The study, taken as a whole, reports: Matches to VDJdb favored anti-spike CD8 responses and missed private and CD4 specificities.

Individual cDNA molecules each received unique molecular identifiers attached to them. TCRdb recomputed calls from the 5' RACE reads with MiXCR, one row per CDR3 protein. The sample yields about 59,000 distinct CDR3 sequences, around 13% seen once. The TCR was taken from an adult who was a healthcare worker with PCR-confirmed SARS-CoV-2 infection or an uninfected control (not recorded which). This sequence joins TRBV10-3 and TRBJ2-5; no firm D call. Specimen: whole blood. CDR3 DNA: TGTGCCATCAGTGAGTCCTCGTTTCAAGAGACCCAGTACTTC. Amino acid sequence: CAISESSFQETQYF.